A single T cell receptor beta chain is shown here with its context. Its antigen is not known. Germline is not matched at one junction end, which may reflect a read error. CDR3 size: 14 residues. CDR1 and CDR2 from the germline V gene are DFQATT and SNEGSKA (reference sequence). Isolation yielded PBMCs, at least 7 million per sample, in every case. The data are from a study of blood T cells in healthy people across ages. General study points: Roughly linear age-related decline in beta diversity appeared, significant by age around 42.

Primed by a sample-barcoded 5' primer and a J-beta primer mix, a second PCR proceeded for roughly 7 to 11 cycles. Each CDR3 protein gets one entry after TCRdb re-called the 5' RACE reads with MiXCR. The sample has around 1,600,000 distinct CDR3 sequences, approximately 39% seen once. Sample: blood. The chain recombines TRBV20-1 with TRBJ2-1; D perhaps matches TRBD2 (5 bases). This receptor was taken from a woman in her late teens or twenties in good health. The CDR3 DNA follows: TGCAGTGCCAGAGGAGGCAACTCCTACGATGAGCAGTTCTTC. It codes for CSARGGNSYDEQFF.